The 2 T cell receptor beta chains below were found in one sample sequenced in a study of breast tumors, draining lymph nodes, adjacent tissues. Samples came from axillary lymph nodes draining the breast cancer. One entry per CDR3 protein, called by TCRdb with MiXCR from the multiplex PCR reads. The data hold about 130,000 distinct CDR3 sequences, with 20% to 25% observed a single time. Sequenced material: axillary lymph node tissue. These receptors all come from a female donor with breast cancer. Some clones in this sample may be carry-over from other donors' samples.

Many counts were recorded for this clonotype. This chain uses TRBV29-1 with TRBJ1-3; D uncertain. The CDR3 is made up of 14 amino acids. The V end was cut by 3 bases, the J end by 0 bases, with 9 bases between. CDR1 is SQVTM and CDR2 is ANQGSEA in the germline V gene. CDR3 amino acids: CSVEDPISGNTIYF. The CDR3 DNA reads TGCAGCGTTGAGGATCCGATCTCTGGAAACACCATATATTTT.

On this clonotype itself: This clone may be a read error of a much larger clone one base away. The conserved phenylalanine or tryptophan normally closing the CDR3 is absent here, so this likely arose from a read error. The chain links TRBV7-9 to TRBJ1-4, with TRBD1 identical over 10 bases. After removal of 3 bases from V and 8 bases from J, the junction contained 9 bases not matched to a gene. This CDR3 is 16 amino acids long. Germline V gives CDR1 SEHNR, CDR2 FQNEAQ (reference sequence). CDR3 region: CASSFGTGAEGEKLFL. In DNA form, the CDR3 reads TGTGCCAGCAGCTTTGGGACAGGGGCCGAAGGAGAAAAACTGTTTCTT.